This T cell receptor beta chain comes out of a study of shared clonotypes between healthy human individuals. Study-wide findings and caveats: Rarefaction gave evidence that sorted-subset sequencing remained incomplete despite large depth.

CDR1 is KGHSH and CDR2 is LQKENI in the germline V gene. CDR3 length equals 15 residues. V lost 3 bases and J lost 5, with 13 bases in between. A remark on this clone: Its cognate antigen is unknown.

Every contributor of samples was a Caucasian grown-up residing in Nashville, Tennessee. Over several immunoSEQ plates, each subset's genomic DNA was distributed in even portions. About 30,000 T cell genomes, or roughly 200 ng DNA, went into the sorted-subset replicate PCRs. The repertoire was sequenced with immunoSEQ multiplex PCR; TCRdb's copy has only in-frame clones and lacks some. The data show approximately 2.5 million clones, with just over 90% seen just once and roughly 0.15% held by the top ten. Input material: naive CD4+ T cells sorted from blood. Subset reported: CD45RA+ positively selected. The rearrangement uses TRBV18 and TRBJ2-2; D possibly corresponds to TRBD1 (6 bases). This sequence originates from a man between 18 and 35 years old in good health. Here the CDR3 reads CASSPYREGTGELFF. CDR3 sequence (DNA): TGTGCCAGCTCACCCTACAGGGAAGGGACCGGGGAGCTGTTTTTT.